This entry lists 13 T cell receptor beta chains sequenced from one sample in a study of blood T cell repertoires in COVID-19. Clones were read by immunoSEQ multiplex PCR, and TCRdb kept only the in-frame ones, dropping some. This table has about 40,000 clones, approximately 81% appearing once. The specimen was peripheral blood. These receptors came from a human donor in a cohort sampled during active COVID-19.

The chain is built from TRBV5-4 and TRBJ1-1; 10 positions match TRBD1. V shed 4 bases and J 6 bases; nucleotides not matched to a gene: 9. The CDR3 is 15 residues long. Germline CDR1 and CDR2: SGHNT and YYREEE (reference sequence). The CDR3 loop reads CASSAWTGGTSEAFF. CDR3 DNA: TGTGCCAGCAGCGCCTGGACAGGGGGAACGTCTGAAGCTTTCTTT.

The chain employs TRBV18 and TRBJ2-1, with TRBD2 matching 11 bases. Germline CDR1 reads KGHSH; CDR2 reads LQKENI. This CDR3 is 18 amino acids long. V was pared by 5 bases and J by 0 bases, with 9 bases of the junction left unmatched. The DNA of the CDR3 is TGTGCCAGCTCATTTAGCGGGGGGGGCTCTAGCTCCTACAATGAGCAGTTCTTC. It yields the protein CASSFSGGGSSSYNEQFF.

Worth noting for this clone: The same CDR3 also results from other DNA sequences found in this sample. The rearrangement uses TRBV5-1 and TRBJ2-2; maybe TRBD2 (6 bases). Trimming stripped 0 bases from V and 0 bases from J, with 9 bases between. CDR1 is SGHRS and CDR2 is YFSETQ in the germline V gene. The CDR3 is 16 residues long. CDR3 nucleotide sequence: TGCGCCAGCAGCTTGGGGGGAGGTCCGAACACCGGGGAGCTGTTTTTT. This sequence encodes CASSLGGGPNTGELFF.

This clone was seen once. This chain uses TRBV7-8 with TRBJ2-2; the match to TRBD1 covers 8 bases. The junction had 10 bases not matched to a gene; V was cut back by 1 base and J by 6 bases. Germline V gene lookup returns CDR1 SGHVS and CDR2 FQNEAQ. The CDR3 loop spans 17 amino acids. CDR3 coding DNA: TGTGCCAGCAGCTTAGTTGGAGGGCAGGGGGCGGCCGGGGAGCTGTTTTTT. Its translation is CASSLVGGQGAAGELFF.

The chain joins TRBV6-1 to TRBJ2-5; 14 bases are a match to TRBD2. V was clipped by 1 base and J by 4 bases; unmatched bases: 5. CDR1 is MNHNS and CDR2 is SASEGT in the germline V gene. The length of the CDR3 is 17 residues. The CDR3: CASSEGTSGGWAETQYF. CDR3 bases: TGTGCCAGCAGTGAAGGGACTAGCGGGGGGTGGGCAGAGACCCAGTACTTC.

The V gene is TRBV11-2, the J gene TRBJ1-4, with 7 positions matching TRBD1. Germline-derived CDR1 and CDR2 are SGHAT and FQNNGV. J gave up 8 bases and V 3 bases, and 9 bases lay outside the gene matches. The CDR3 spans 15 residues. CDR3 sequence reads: CASSFTGADGEKLFF. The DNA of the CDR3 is TGTGCCAGCAGCTTTACAGGGGCCGACGGAGAAAAACTGTTTTTT.

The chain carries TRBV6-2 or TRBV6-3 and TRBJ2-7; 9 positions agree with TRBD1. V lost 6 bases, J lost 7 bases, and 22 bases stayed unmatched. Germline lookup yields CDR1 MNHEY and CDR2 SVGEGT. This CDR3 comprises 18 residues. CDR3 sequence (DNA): TGTGCCAGCAGCCCTGGACAGGGGCTAGCAAGGAAACGGTGGGAGCAGTACTTC. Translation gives CASSPGQGLARKRWEQYF.

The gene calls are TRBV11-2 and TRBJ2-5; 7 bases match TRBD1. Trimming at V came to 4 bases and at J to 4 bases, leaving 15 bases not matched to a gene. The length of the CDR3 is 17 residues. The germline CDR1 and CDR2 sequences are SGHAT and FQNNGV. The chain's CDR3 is CASSSGRGRAAGETQYF. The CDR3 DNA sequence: TGTGCCAGCAGCTCCGGAAGGGGGCGGGCCGCCGGAGAGACCCAGTACTTC.

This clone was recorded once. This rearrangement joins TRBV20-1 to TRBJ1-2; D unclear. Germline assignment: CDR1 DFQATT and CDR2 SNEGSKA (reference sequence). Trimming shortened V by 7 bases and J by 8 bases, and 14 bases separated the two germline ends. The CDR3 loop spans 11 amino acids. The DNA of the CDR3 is TGCAGTGTCAGCGGGGTAGGCGGCTACACCTTC. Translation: CSVSGVGGYTF.

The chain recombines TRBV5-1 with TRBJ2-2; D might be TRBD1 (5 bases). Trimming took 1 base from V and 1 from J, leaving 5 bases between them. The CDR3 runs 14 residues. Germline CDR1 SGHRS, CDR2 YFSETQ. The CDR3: CASSLRGNTGELFF. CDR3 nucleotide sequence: TGCGCCAGCAGCTTGAGGGGGAACACCGGGGAGCTGTTTTTT.

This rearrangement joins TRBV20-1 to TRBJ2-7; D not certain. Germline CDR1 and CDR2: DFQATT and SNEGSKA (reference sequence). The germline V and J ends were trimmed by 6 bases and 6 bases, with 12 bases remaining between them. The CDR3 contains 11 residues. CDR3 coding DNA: TGCAGTGCCAGGTCCATGGGCGAGCAGTACTTC. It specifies CSARSMGEQYF.

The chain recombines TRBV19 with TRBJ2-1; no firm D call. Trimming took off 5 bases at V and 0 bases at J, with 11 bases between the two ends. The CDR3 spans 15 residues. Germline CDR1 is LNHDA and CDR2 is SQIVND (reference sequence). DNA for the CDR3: TGTGCCAGTAGTCTTCCCTCCAGCTCCTACAATGAGCAGTTCTTC. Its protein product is CASSLPSSSYNEQFF.

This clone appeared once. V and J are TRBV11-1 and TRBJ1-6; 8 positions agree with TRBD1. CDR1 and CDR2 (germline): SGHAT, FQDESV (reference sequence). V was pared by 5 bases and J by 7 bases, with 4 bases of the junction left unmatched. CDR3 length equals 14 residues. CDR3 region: CASSPGQENSPLHF. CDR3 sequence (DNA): TGTGCCAGCAGCCCGGGACAGGAAAATTCACCCCTCCACTTT.